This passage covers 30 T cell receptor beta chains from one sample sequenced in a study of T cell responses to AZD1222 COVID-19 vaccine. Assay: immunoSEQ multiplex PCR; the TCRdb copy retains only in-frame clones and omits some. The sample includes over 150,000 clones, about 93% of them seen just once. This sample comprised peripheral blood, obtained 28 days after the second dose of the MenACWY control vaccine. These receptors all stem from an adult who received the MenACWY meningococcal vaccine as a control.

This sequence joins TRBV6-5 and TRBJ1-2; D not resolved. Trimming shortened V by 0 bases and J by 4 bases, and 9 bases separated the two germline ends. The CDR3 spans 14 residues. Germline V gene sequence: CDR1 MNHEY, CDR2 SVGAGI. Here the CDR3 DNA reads TGTGCCAGCAGTTACTCGACCGGCCCCTATGGCTACACCTTC. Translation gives CASSYSTGPYGYTF.

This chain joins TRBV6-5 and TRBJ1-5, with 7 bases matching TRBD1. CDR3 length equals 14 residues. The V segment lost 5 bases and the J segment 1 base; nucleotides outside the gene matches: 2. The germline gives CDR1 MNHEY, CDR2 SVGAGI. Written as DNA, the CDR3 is TGTGCCAGCAGTCAGGGGGTGAGCAATCAGCCCCAGCATTTT. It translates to CASSQGVSNQPQHF.

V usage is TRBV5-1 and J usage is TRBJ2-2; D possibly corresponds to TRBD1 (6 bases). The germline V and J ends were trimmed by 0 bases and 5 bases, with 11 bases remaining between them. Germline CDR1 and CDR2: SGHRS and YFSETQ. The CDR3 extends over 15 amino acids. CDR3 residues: CASSLDTGLTGELFF. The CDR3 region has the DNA TGCGCCAGCAGCTTGGATACAGGGCTAACCGGGGAGCTGTTTTTT.

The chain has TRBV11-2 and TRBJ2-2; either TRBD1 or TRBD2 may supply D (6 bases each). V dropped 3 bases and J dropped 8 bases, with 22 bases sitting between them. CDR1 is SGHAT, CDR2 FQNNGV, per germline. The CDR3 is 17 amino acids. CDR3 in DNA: TGTGCCAGCAGCTTGGTCGTGGGGGGCGCAAGTTCTGGGGAGCTGTTTTTT. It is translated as CASSLVVGGASSGELFF.

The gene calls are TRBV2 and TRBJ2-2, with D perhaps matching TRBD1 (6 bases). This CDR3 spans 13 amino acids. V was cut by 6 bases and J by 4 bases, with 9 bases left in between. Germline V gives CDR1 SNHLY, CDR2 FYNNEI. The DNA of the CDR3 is TGTGCCAGCAGACAGGGTAGCACCGGGGAGCTGTTTTTT. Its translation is CASRQGSTGELFF.

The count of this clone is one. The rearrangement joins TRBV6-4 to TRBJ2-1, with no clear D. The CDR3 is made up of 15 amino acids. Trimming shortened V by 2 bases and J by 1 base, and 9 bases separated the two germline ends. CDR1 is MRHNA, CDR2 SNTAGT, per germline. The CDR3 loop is CASSDIAGSYNEQFF. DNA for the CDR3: TGTGCCAGCAGTGACATAGCCGGATCCTACAATGAGCAGTTCTTC.

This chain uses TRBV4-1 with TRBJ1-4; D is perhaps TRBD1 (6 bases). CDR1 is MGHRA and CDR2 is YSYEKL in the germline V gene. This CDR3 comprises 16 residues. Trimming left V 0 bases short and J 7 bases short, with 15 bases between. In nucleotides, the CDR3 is TGCGCCAGCAGCCAAGAAGGGGGGTCTAATCGTGAAAAACTGTTTTTT. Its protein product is CASSQEGGSNREKLFF.

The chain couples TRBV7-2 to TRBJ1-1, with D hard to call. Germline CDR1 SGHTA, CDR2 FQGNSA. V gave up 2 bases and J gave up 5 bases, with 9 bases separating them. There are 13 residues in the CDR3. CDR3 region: CASSLSQSTEAFF. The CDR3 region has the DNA TGTGCCAGCAGCTTATCCCAGAGTACTGAAGCTTTCTTT.

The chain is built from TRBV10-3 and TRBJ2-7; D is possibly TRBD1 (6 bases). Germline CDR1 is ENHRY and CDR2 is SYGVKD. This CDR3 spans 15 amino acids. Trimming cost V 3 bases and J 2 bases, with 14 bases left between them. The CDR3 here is CAISDSGQYAYEQYF. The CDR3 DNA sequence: TGTGCCATCAGTGATTCCGGACAGTACGCCTACGAGCAGTACTTC.

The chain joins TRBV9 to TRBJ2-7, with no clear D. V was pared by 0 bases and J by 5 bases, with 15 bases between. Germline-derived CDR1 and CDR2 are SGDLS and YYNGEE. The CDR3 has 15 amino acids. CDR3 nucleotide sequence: TGTGCCAGCAGCGTAGTGGGCCTATCATCCGACGAGCAGTACTTC. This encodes CASSVVGLSSDEQYF.

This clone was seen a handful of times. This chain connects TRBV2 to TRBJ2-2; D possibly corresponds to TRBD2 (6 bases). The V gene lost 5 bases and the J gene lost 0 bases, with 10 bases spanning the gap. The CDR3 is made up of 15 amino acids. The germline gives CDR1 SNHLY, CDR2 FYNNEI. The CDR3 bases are TGTGCCAGCAGTTATAGGACTACGAACACCGGGGAGCTGTTTTTT. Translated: CASSYRTTNTGELFF.

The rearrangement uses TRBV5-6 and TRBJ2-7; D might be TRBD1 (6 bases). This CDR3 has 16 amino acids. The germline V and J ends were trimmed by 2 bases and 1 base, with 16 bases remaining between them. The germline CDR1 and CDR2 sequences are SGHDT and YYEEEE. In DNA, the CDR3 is TGTGCCAGCAGCTTCAGGGGTTCAGGGCGGTCCTACGAGCAGTACTTC. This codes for CASSFRGSGRSYEQYF.

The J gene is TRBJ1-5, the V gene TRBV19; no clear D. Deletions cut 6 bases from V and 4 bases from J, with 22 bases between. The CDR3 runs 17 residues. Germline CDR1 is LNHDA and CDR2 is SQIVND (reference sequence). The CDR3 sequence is CASSSWDGATANQPQHF. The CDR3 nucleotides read TGTGCCAGTAGCTCATGGGATGGAGCGACTGCAAATCAGCCCCAGCATTTT.

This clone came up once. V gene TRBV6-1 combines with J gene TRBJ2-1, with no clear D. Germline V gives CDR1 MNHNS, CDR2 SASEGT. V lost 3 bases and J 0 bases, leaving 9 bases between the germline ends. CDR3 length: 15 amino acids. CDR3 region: CASSDLKLSYNEQFF. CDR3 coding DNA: TGTGCCAGCAGTGATTTAAAACTCTCCTACAATGAGCAGTTCTTC.

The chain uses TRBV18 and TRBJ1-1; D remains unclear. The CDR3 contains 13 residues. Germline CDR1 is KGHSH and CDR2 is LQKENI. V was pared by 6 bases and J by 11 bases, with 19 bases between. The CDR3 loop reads CASSTLDQSDAFF. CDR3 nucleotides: TGTGCCAGCTCTACCTTGGACCAGAGTGACGCTTTCTTT.

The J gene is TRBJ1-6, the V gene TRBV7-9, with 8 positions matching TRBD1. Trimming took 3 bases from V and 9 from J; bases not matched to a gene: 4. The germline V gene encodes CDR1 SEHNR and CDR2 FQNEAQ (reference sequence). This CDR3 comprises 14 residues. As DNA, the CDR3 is TGTGCCAGCAGCTTGGACAGGGTACGTTCACCCCTCCACTTT. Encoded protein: CASSLDRVRSPLHF.

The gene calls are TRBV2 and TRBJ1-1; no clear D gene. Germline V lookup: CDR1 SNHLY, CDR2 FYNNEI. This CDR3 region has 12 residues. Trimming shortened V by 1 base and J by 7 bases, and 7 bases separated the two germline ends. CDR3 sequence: CASSEGDIEAFF. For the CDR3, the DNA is TGTGCCAGCAGTGAAGGTGACATTGAAGCTTTCTTT.

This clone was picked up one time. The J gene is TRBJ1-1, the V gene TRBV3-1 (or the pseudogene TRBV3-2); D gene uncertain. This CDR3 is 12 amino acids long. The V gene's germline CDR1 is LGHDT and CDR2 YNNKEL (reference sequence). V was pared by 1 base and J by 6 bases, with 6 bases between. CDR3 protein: CASSQVRAEAFF. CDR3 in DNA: TGTGCCAGCAGCCAAGTGAGAGCTGAAGCTTTCTTT.

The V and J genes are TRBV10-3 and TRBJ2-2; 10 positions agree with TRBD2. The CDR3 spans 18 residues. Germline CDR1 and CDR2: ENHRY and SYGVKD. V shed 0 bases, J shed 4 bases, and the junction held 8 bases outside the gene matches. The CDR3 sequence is CAISESIVASGGTGELFF. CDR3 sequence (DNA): TGTGCCATCAGTGAGTCGATAGTGGCTAGCGGGGGCACCGGGGAGCTGTTTTTT.

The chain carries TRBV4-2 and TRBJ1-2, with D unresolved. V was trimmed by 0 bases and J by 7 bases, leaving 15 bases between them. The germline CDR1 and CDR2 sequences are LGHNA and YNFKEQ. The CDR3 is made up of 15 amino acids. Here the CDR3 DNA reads TGTGCCAGCAGCCAAGATTCCCAGGATTTGGGTGGCTACACCTTC. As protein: CASSQDSQDLGGYTF.

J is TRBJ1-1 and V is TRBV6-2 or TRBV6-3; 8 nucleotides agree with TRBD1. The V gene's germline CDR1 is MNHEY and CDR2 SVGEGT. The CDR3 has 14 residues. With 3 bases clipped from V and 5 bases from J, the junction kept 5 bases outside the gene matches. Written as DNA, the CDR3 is TGTGCCAGCAGTTATACCAGGGGGCGTACTGAAGCTTTCTTT. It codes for CASSYTRGRTEAFF.

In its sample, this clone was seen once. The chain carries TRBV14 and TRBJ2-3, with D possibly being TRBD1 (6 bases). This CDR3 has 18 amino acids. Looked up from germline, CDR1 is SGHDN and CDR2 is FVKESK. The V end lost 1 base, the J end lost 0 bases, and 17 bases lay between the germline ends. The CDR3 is CASSQAPDRSSSTDTQYF. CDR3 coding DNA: TGTGCCAGCAGCCAAGCCCCGGACAGATCTTCTAGCACAGATACGCAGTATTTT.

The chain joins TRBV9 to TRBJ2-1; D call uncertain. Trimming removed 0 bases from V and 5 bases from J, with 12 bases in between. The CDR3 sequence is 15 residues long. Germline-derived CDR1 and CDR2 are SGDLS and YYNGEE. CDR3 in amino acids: CASSVGTASHNEQFF. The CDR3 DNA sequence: TGTGCCAGCAGCGTAGGAACAGCTTCACACAATGAGCAGTTCTTC.

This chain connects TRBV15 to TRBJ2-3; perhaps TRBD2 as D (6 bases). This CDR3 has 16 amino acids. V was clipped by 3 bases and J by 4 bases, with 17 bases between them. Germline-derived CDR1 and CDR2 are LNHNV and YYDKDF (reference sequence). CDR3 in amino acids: CATSSGETRGADTQYF. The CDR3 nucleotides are TGTGCCACCAGCAGCGGAGAGACTAGGGGCGCAGATACGCAGTATTTT.

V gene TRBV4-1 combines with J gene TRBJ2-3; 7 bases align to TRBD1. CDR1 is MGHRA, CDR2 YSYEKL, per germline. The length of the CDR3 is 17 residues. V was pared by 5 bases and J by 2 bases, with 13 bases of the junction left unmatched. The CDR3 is CASSKLPGQLNTDTQYF. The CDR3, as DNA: TGCGCCAGCAGCAAACTTCCGGGACAGCTAAACACAGATACGCAGTATTTT.

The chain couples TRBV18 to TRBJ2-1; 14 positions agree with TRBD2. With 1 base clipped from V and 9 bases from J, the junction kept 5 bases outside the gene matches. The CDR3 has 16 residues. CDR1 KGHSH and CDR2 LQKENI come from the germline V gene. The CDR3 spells CASSPLTSGGASEQFF. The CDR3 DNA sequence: TGTGCCAGCTCACCACTGACTAGCGGGGGGGCCAGTGAGCAGTTCTTC.

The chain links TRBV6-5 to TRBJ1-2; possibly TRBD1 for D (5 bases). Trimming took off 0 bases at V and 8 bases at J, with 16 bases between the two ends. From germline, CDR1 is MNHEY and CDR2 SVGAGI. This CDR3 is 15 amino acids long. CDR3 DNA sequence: TGTGCCAGCAGTTACTCCGGGCGGGGCCCTAGAGGCTACACCTTC. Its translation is CASSYSGRGPRGYTF.

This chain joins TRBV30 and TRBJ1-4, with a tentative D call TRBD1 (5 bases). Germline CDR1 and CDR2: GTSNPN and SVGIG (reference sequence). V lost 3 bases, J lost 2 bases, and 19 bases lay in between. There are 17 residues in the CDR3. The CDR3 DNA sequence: TGTGCCTGGAGAAGTTCTGGCCAGGGCTTTACTAATGAAAAACTGTTTTTT. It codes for CAWRSSGQGFTNEKLFF.

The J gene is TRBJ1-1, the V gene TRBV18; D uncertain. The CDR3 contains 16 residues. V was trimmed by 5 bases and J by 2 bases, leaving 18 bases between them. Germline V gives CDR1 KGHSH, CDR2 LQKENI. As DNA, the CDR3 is TGTGCCAGCTCAATTAGGAGGGCGGAACAAAACACTGAAGCTTTCTTT. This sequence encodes CASSIRRAEQNTEAFF. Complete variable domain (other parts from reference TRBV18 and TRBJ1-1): NAGVMQNPRHLVRRRGQEARLRCSPMKGHSHVYWYRQLPEEGLKFMVYLQKENIIDESGMPKERFSAEFPKEGPSILRIQQVVRGDSAAYFCASSIRRAEQNTEAFFGQGTRLTVV.

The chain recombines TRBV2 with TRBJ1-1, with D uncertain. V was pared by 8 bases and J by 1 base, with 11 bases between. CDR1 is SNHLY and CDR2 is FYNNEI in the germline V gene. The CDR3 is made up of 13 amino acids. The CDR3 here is CASGSGRNTEAFF. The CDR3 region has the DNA TGTGCCAGCGGTTCGGGCCGGAACACTGAAGCTTTCTTT.